Below are 8 T cell receptor beta chains sequenced from a single sample in a study of blood T cell repertoires in COVID-19. Clones were read by immunoSEQ multiplex PCR, and TCRdb kept only the in-frame ones, dropping some. The table includes about 150,000 clones, around 81% detected once. Sequencing was carried out using peripheral blood. The receptors were gathered from a man aged 55-75 years with active or convalescent COVID-19.

This clone has only one observation. The gene calls are TRBV12-3 or TRBV12-4 and TRBJ2-1; perhaps TRBD2 as D (5 bases). Trimming took 6 bases from V and 11 from J, leaving 14 bases between them. The CDR3 is 12 amino acids. The CDR3 spells CASSKTRVQQFF. CDR3 bases: TGTGCCAGCAGCAAAACTAGGGTGCAGCAGTTCTTC.

The gene calls are TRBV7-2 and TRBJ1-2; no reliable D call. Germline CDR1 reads SGHTA; CDR2 reads FQGNSA. The V and J ends lost 4 bases and 0 bases respectively, with 12 bases between them. The CDR3 is 15 amino acids. CDR3 sequence: CASSSESIANYGYTF. CDR3 sequence (DNA): TGTGCCAGCAGCTCTGAGAGTATTGCTAACTATGGCTACACCTTC.

The chain couples TRBV5-6 to TRBJ2-5; 7 bases agree with TRBD2. Germline V gene data show CDR1 as SGHDT and CDR2 as YYEEEE. V was clipped by 1 base and J by 5 bases; unmatched bases: 8. This CDR3 region has 15 residues. CDR3 loop: CASSLTVDGGETQYF. Written as DNA, the CDR3 is TGTGCCAGCAGCTTGACCGTTGACGGGGGGGAGACCCAGTACTTC.

The chain has TRBV6-4 and TRBJ2-3; 7 bases are shared with TRBD1. The germline V gene has CDR1 MRHNA and CDR2 SNTAGT. V was clipped by 2 bases and J by 3 bases; unmatched bases: 2. The CDR3 consists of 14 residues. DNA for the CDR3: TGTGCCAGCAGTGACAGGGGGCCAACAGATACGCAGTATTTT. It is translated as CASSDRGPTDTQYF.

The chain carries TRBV7-3 and TRBJ2-7; TRBD2 aligns across 9 bases. This CDR3 has 22 residues. V shed 1 base, J shed 4 bases, and the junction held 26 bases outside the gene matches. Germline assignment: CDR1 SGHTA and CDR2 FQGTGA. The CDR3 sequence is CASSLSPLFGGRATEIGYEQYF. For the CDR3, the DNA is TGTGCCAGCAGCTTAAGCCCCCTTTTTGGCGGGAGGGCCACGGAGATCGGATACGAGCAGTACTTC.

This rearrangement joins TRBV5-4 to TRBJ2-7, with TRBD2 matching 7 bases. V trimming: 6 bases; J trimming: 4 bases; junction bases outside the gene matches: 7. There are 13 residues in the CDR3. The germline CDR1 and CDR2 sequences are SGHNT and YYREEE (reference sequence). The CDR3 nucleotides are TGTGCCAGCAAAGGCGGGAGAGATTACGAGCAGTACTTC. Translating gives CASKGGRDYEQYF.

V is TRBV29-1 and J is TRBJ2-7, with 8 bases matching TRBD2. This CDR3 spans 13 amino acids. Germline V gene sequence: CDR1 SQVTM, CDR2 ANQGSEA. The J segment lost 5 bases and the V segment lost 8 bases, leaving 11 bases of the junction unmatched. The CDR3 sequence: CSTSTSVLNEQYF. In DNA form, the CDR3 reads TGCAGCACCTCGACTAGCGTCTTGAACGAGCAGTACTTC.

J is TRBJ2-7 and V is TRBV11-2, with D perhaps matching TRBD1 (5 bases). The CDR3 is made up of 13 amino acids. CDR1 SGHAT and CDR2 FQNNGV come from the germline V gene. Deletions cut 2 bases from V and 3 bases from J, with 8 bases between. This CDR3 is CASSLTGLYEQYF. CDR3 nucleotide sequence: TGTGCCAGCAGCTTAACAGGCCTCTACGAGCAGTACTTC.